The next 13 T cell receptor beta chains were all read from a single sample in a study of circulating CD8 cells and anti-PD-1 response in melanoma (dated by TCRdb to about 2020). Four subsets defined by PD-1 and/or TIGIT were sorted from live CD3+CD8+TCRalphabeta+ cells on a BD FACSAria II cell sorter. Sequencing instrument: NextSeq 500. The QIAseq Immune Repertoire RNA Library Kit, Human TCR Panel, was used to prepare TCR libraries from approximately 16 ng of total RNA. Through fastp at Q25 and MiXCR, TCRdb rebuilt clones from the public reads, retaining in-frame beta chains. Rows matching on CDR3 protein sequence are summarized as one entry with the most common DNA and genes. The sample includes approximately 520 distinct CDR3 sequences, with roughly 6.3% observed a single time. The ten largest clones add up to roughly 9.1% of the sample. The sample was CD8+ T cells from PBMCs, taken at baseline or after one month of anti-PD-1 therapy (not recorded which). The receptors here all came from a human donor with melanoma.

This clonotype is large in the sample. The chain uses TRBV7-3 and TRBJ2-7; 11 nucleotides align to TRBD1. Germline V lookup: CDR1 SGHTA, CDR2 FQGTGA. The J segment lost 4 bases and the V segment lost 7 bases, leaving 9 bases of the junction unmatched. This CDR3 is 15 amino acids long. The CDR3: CASIQPGQGVYEQYF. In DNA, the CDR3 is TGTGCCAGCATCCAACCGGGACAGGGGGTTTACGAGCAGTACTTC. The full variable domain, rest sourced from reference TRBV7-3 and TRBJ2-7, is GAGVSQTPSNKVTEKGKYVELRCDPISGHTALYWYRQSLGQGPEFLIYFQGTGAADDSGLPNDRFFAVRPEGSVSTLKIQRTERGDSAVYLCASIQPGQGVYEQYFGPGTRLTVT.

This clonotype is labeled as large (0.1 to 1%). V is TRBV29-1 and J is TRBJ1-1; 7 bases are shared with TRBD1. The CDR3 is made up of 16 amino acids. Germline CDR1 and CDR2: SQVTM and ANQGSEA. V dropped 7 bases and J dropped 4; count of bases not matched to a gene: 18. CDR3 sequence reads: CSAGRTGAGGSTEAFF. CDR3 DNA: TGCAGCGCTGGTAGGACTGGGGCAGGGGGTAGCACTGAAGCTTTCTTT.

The rearrangement links TRBV14 to TRBJ1-3; D remains unclear. Germline loops: CDR1 SGHDN, CDR2 FVKESK. Trimming took 4 bases from V and 4 from J, leaving 14 bases between them. This CDR3 comprises 15 residues. The CDR3 DNA reads as TGTGCCAGCAGCCCCCGACGCGCGTGGGGAAACACCATATATTTT. Translating gives CASSPRRAWGNTIYF.

The rearrangement joins TRBV5-6 to TRBJ2-3, with D possibly matching TRBD2 (6 bases). V was trimmed by 1 base and J by 1 base, leaving 16 bases between them. Germline values: CDR1 SGHDT, CDR2 YYEEEE. The CDR3 is made up of 17 amino acids. CDR3 sequence (DNA): TGTGCCAGCAGCTTGTCCCGGGGACTGGCGGGCACAGATACGCAGTATTTT. Encoded protein: CASSLSRGLAGTDTQYF.

With regard to this clonotype: A much larger clone is a single base away; this may be a read error. This rearrangement joins TRBV6-4 to TRBJ2-1, with D perhaps TRBD1 or TRBD2 (5 bases each). The CDR3 is 13 residues long. Looked up from germline, CDR1 is MRHNA and CDR2 is SNTAGT. The CDR3 here is CASSDSWGNEQSF. The CDR3 DNA sequence: TGTGCCAGCAGTGACTCCTGGGGGAATGAGCAGTCCTTC.

This clonotype is deemed large (0.1 to 1%). This chain uses TRBV29-1 with TRBJ2-1; possibly TRBD2 for D (6 bases). Looked up from germline, CDR1 is SQVTM and CDR2 is ANQGSEA. V lost 8 bases and J 6 bases, leaving 14 bases between the germline ends. The CDR3 runs to 12 residues. CDR3 in DNA: TGCAGCTTCCGTATGGGGGGCAATGAGCAGTTCTTC. It encodes CSFRMGGNEQFF.

By sample fraction, this clonotype is large. V is TRBV25-1 and J is TRBJ2-2; D gene unclear. This CDR3 has 13 amino acids. The V and J ends lost 6 bases and 4 bases respectively, with 9 bases between them. CDR1 and CDR2 (germline): MGHDK, SYGVNS. The chain's CDR3 is CASSPGATGELFF. CDR3 nucleotides: TGTGCCAGCAGCCCAGGAGCCACCGGGGAGCTGTTTTTT.

This clonotype is classed as large. This chain joins TRBV20-1 and TRBJ1-5, with D unclear. Deletions cut 1 base from V and 3 bases from J, with 7 bases between. This CDR3 region has 13 residues. Germline V CDR1 and CDR2: DFQATT, SNEGSKA (reference sequence). The CDR3 protein is CSARAGPNQPQHF. The CDR3 DNA reads as TGCAGTGCTAGAGCCGGGCCCAATCAGCCCCAGCATTTT.

Concerning this clonotype: At one of its ends the junction is not consistent with the germline gene, which may arise from a read error. The chain is built from TRBV29-1 and TRBJ2-1; D possibly corresponds to TRBD2 (5 bases). The germline CDR1 and CDR2 sequences are SQVTM and ANQGSEA. The CDR3 length is 13 residues. The CDR3 DNA reads as TGCAGCGTCCCCCGCCCGGGGAGTACTGAGCAGCTCTTC. As protein: CSVPRPGSTEQLF.

This clonotype is large within its sample. J is TRBJ2-2 and V is TRBV7-2; D gene unclear. The length of the CDR3 is 13 residues. Trimming removed 4 bases at V and 4 bases at J, with 7 bases between. Germline V CDR1 and CDR2: SGHTA, FQGNSA. CDR3 DNA sequence: TGTGCCAGCAGCTCTGTAGGCACCGGGGAGCTGTTTTTT. This gives the protein CASSSVGTGELFF.

The chain uses TRBV7-3 and TRBJ2-7; 8 positions agree with TRBD1. Losses at the gene ends were 5 bases for V and 6 bases for J; bases not matched to a gene: 3. The germline CDR1 and CDR2 sequences are SGHTA and FQGTGA. There are 12 residues in the CDR3. CDR3 bases: TGTGCCAGCAGCCCGACAGGGGCCGAGCAGTACTTC. Amino acids: CASSPTGAEQYF.

In its sample, this clonotype is medium-sized. A much larger clone lies one base from this, so it may be a read error. The chain joins TRBV19 to TRBJ2-2; D unclear. This CDR3 region has 15 residues. V was clipped by 8 bases and J by 5 bases, with 18 bases between them. Germline CDR1 and CDR2: LNHDA and SQIVND (reference sequence). CDR3 amino acids: CASAPGGDGTGELFF. The CDR3 DNA sequence: TGTGCCAGTGCCCCTGGCGGCGACGGGACCGGGGAGCTGTTTTTT. The whole variable domain, filled in from reference TRBV19 and TRBJ2-2, reads DGGITQSPKYLFRKEGQNVTLSCEQNLNHDAMYWYRQDPGQGLRLIYYSQIVNDFQKGDIAEGYSVSREKKESFPLTVTSAQKNPTAFYLCASAPGGDGTGELFFGEGSRLTVL.

This clonotype ranks as medium-sized. The CDR3 here is CSADSSGGALYNEQFF. CDR3 bases: TGCAGTGCTGACTCTAGCGGGGGGGCCTTGTACAATGAGCAGTTCTTC. The chain is built from TRBV20-1 and TRBJ2-1; the match to TRBD2 covers 12 bases. The germline gives CDR1 DFQATT, CDR2 SNEGSKA (reference sequence). The CDR3 spans 16 residues. The junction had 9 bases not matched to a gene; V was cut back by 5 bases and J by 4 bases.